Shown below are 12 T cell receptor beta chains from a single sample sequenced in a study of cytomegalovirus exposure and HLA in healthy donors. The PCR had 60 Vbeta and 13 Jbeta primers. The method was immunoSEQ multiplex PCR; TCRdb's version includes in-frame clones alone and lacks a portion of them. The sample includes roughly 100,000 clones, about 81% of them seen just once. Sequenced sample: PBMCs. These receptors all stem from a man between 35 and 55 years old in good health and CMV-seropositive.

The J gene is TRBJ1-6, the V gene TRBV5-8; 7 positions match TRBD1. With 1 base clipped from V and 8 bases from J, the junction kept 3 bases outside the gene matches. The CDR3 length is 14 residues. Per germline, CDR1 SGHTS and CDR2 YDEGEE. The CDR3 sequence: CASSLRQGDSPLHF. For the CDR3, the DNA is TGTGCCAGCAGCTTGCGACAGGGAGATTCACCCCTCCACTTT.

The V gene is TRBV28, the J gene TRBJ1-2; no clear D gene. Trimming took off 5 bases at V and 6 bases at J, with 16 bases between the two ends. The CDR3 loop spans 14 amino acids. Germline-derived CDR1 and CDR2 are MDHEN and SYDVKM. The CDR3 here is CASSLDTSRNGYTF. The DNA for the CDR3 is TGTGCCAGCAGTCTTGACACCTCCAGGAATGGCTACACCTTC.

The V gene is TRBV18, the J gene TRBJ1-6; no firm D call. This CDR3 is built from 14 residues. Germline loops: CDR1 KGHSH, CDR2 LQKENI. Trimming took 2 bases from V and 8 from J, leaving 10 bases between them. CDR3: CASSPVAVDSPLHF. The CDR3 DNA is TGTGCCAGCTCACCAGTGGCAGTGGATTCACCCCTCCACTTT.

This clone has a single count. CDR3 region: CASSDGLYGYTF. The CDR3 region has the DNA TGTGCCAGCAGTGATGGACTCTATGGCTACACCTTC. V gene TRBV25-1 combines with J gene TRBJ1-2; D unresolved. The germline gives CDR1 MGHDK, CDR2 SYGVNS. Trimming left V 3 bases short and J 4 bases short, with 6 bases between. This CDR3 spans 12 amino acids.

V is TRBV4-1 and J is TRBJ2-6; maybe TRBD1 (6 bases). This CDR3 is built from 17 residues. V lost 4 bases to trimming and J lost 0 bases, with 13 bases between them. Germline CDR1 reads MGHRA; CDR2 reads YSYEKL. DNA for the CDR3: TGCGCCAGCAGCCGCTCGGACAGTAACTCTGGGGCCAACGTCCTGACTTTC. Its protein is CASSRSDSNSGANVLTF.

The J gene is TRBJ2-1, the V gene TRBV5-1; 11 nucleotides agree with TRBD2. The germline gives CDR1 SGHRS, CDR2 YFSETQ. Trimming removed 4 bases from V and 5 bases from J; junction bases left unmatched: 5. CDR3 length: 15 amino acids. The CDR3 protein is CASSPGTSGNNEQFF. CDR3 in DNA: TGCGCCAGCAGCCCGGGGACTAGCGGAAACAATGAGCAGTTCTTC. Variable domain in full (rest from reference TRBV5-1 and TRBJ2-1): KAGVTQTPRYLIKTRGQQVTLSCSPISGHRSVSWYQQTPGQGLQFLFEYFSETQRNKGNFPGRFSGRQFSNSRSEMNVSTLELGDSALYLCASSPGTSGNNEQFFGPGTRLTVL.

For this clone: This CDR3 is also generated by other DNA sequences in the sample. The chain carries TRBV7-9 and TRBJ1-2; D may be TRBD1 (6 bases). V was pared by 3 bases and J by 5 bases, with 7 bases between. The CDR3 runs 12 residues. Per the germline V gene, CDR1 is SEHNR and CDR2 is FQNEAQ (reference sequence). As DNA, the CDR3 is TGTGCCAGCAGCTTGACAGGTTATGGCTACACCTTC. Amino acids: CASSLTGYGYTF.

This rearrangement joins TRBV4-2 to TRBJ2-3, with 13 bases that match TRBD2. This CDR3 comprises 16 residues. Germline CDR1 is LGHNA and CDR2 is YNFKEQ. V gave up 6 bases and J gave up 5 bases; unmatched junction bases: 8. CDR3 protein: CASRGSTSGGGDTQYF. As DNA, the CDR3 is TGTGCCAGCAGGGGCTCTACTAGCGGGGGGGGAGATACGCAGTATTTT.

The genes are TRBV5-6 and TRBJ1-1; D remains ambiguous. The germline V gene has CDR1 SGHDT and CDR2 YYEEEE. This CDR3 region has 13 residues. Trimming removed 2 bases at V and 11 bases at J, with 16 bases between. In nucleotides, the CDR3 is TGTGCCAGCAGCTTTGGTGAAACCGCGGGTGCTTTCTTT. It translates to CASSFGETAGAFF.

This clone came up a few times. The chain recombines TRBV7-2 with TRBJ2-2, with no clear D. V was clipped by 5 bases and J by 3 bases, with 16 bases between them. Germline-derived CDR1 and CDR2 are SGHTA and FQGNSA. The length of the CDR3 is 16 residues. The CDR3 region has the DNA TGTGCCAGCAGCATCCATGGCGCGGCCGACACCGGGGAGCTGTTTTTT. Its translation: CASSIHGAADTGELFF. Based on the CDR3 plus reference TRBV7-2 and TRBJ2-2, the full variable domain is GAGVSQSPSNKVTEKGKDVELRCDPISGHTALYWYRQSLGQGLEFLIYFQGNSAPDKSGLPSDRFSAERTGGSVSTLTIQRTQQEDSAVYLCASSIHGAADTGELFFGEGSRLTVL.

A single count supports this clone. CDR3 sequence (DNA): TGTGCCAGCAGTGAACCCGACAGGGGTGAAAAACTGTTTTTT. Residues: CASSEPDRGEKLFF. The J gene is TRBJ1-4, the V gene TRBV25-1; 8 nucleotides agree with TRBD1. Germline CDR1 reads MGHDK; CDR2 reads SYGVNS. V trimming: 2 bases; J trimming: 7 bases; junction bases outside the gene matches: 3. This CDR3 has 14 residues.

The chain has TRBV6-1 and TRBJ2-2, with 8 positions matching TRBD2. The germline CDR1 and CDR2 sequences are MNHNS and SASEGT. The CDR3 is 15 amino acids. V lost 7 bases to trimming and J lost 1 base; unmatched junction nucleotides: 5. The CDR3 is CASIPGLVNTGELFF. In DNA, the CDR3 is TGTGCCAGCATCCCGGGACTAGTGAACACCGGGGAGCTGTTTTTT.